One sample yielded the 29 T cell receptor beta chains listed below, sequenced in a study of blood T cell repertoires in COVID-19. Profiled with immunoSEQ multiplex PCR; TCRdb holds only in-frame clones, not every one. The table shows roughly 200,000 clones, with around 89% occurring only once. Source material: peripheral blood. The origin of the receptors is an older man with acute or convalescent COVID-19.

This clone was detected a few times. V and J are TRBV6-6 and TRBJ1-5; 9 nucleotides match TRBD1. This CDR3 region has 13 residues. With V trimmed by 6 bases and J by 7 bases, 4 bases remained unmatched. Germline-derived CDR1 and CDR2 are MNHNY and SVGAGI (reference sequence). This chain's CDR3 is CASSRDREQPQHF. Written as DNA, the CDR3 is TGTGCCAGCAGCCGGGACAGGGAACAGCCCCAGCATTTT.

DNA of the CDR3: TGTGCCAGCAGTTCCATTGGGGAGAAGATCACCGGGGAGCTGTTTTTT. This encodes CASSSIGEKITGELFF. This sequence joins TRBV28 and TRBJ2-2, with D perhaps matching TRBD2 (5 bases). The V gene lost 4 bases and the J gene lost 4 bases, with 16 bases spanning the gap. Germline V gives CDR1 MDHEN, CDR2 SYDVKM. This CDR3 has 16 amino acids.

The chain uses TRBV5-1 and TRBJ2-7; 11 bases fit TRBD2. V was pared by 5 bases and J by 4 bases, with 5 bases of the junction left unmatched. There are 14 residues in the CDR3. From germline, CDR1 is SGHRS and CDR2 YFSETQ. The DNA of the CDR3 is TGCGCCAGCAGTGGGGGGACTAGCGGTTACGAGCAGTACTTC. This gives the protein CASSGGTSGYEQYF.

The chain has TRBV7-9 and TRBJ2-7; perhaps TRBD2 as D (6 bases). CDR3 length: 16 amino acids. Per germline, CDR1 SEHNR and CDR2 FQNEAQ (reference sequence). Trimming cost V 2 bases and J 3 bases, with 17 bases left between them. For the CDR3, the DNA is TGTGCCAGCAGCTTAATATCGAGGACGGGGGTCTACGAGCAGTACTTC. Protein product: CASSLISRTGVYEQYF.

In this sample, this clone turned up once. This rearrangement joins TRBV27 to TRBJ1-2; possibly TRBD1 for D (5 bases). V was shortened by 2 bases and J by 8 bases, with 12 bases between the two germline ends. The CDR3 length is 13 residues. In germline, CDR1 is MNHEY, CDR2 SMNVEV (reference sequence). CDR3 bases: TGTGCCAGCAGTTTAAAGGGGCTCAGAGGCTACACCTTC. This sequence encodes CASSLKGLRGYTF.

The V and J genes are TRBV27 and TRBJ2-1; tentatively, D is TRBD2 (6 bases). The CDR3 consists of 17 residues. V lost 0 bases, J lost 4 bases, and 16 bases lay in between. Germline V gene sequence: CDR1 MNHEY, CDR2 SMNVEV (reference sequence). The CDR3 protein is CASSLSKGAGSYNEQFF. The CDR3 DNA follows: TGTGCCAGCAGTTTATCGAAAGGGGCCGGGAGTTACAATGAGCAGTTCTTC.

This clone has only one observation. For the CDR3, the DNA is TGTGCCAGCAGCTTAGTAGGCGGGTTTAGCTCCTACAATGAGCAGTTCTTC. Protein: CASSLVGGFSSYNEQFF. This sequence joins TRBV7-2 and TRBJ2-1, with D perhaps matching TRBD2 (5 bases). Germline CDR1 and CDR2: SGHTA and FQGNSA. V was pared by 1 base and J by 0 bases, with 13 bases between. There are 17 residues in the CDR3.

The chain uses TRBV9 and TRBJ1-6, with 7 bases matching TRBD1. The germline V gene encodes CDR1 SGDLS and CDR2 YYNGEE. With V trimmed by 4 bases and J by 6 bases, 4 bases remained unmatched. This CDR3 contains 14 residues. The CDR3 DNA follows: TGTGCCAGCAGCCCCCGGGACAGTAATTCACCCCTCCACTTT. Translated, it gives CASSPRDSNSPLHF.

This chain links TRBV10-3 with TRBJ2-1, with TRBD1 identical over 8 bases. The J segment lost 8 bases and the V segment lost 6 bases, leaving 9 bases of the junction unmatched. The CDR3 is 14 residues long. Germline V CDR1 and CDR2: ENHRY, SYGVKD. The CDR3 sequence: CAIRGDRQGDEQFF. As DNA, the CDR3 is TGTGCCATCAGGGGGGACAGGCAAGGAGATGAGCAGTTCTTC.

This chain uses TRBV19 with TRBJ1-2; the match to TRBD1 covers 8 bases. This CDR3 has 15 amino acids. V lost 5 bases and J lost 8; bases outside the gene matches: 13. In germline, CDR1 is LNHDA, CDR2 SQIVND (reference sequence). The CDR3 bases are TGTGCCAGTAGTGCCGACGGACAGGGAAGATACGGCTACACCTTC. It codes for CASSADGQGRYGYTF.

The V call is TRBV10-3, the J call TRBJ1-5; D perhaps matches TRBD1 (6 bases). Germline V gene lookup returns CDR1 ENHRY and CDR2 SYGVKD. V shed 6 bases and J shed 3 bases, with 12 bases lying between them. The CDR3 is made up of 14 amino acids. CDR3 amino acids: CAIRGDTDNQPQHF. In nucleotides, the CDR3 is TGTGCCATCAGGGGGGACACAGACAATCAGCCCCAGCATTTT.

This clone has just a few counts. V usage is TRBV5-1 and J usage is TRBJ2-5; 8 bases line up with TRBD2. Unmatched junction bases numbered 7, after V lost 0 bases and J lost 9 bases. The CDR3 runs to 14 residues. Germline CDR1 SGHRS, CDR2 YFSETQ. The CDR3 nucleotides read TGCGCCAGCAGCTTGGGCGGGGGGACAAGGGCCCAGTACTTC. Translating gives CASSLGGGTRAQYF.

The chain couples TRBV11-2 to TRBJ2-7; 12 bases are shared with TRBD2. The CDR3 is made up of 17 amino acids. V lost 5 bases, J lost 5 bases, and 13 bases stayed unmatched. Germline V gene lookup returns CDR1 SGHAT and CDR2 FQNNGV. As DNA, the CDR3 is TGTGCCAGCAGCCCTAGTCTAGCGGGAGGGAATAGGGACGAGCAGTACTTC. Its translation is CASSPSLAGGNRDEQYF.

The chain links TRBV4-3 to TRBJ2-3; TRBD1 aligns across 7 bases. The CDR3 is 15 amino acids. CDR1 and CDR2 (germline): LGHNA, YSLEER. Germline trimming cut 2 bases from V and 4 bases from J; bases unmatched to any gene: 6. In DNA, the CDR3 is TGCGCCAGCAGCCAATCGACAGGGTTGGCAGATACGCAGTATTTT. It yields the protein CASSQSTGLADTQYF.

This chain links TRBV7-2 with TRBJ2-6, with 7 nucleotides matching TRBD1. The CDR3 is made up of 16 amino acids. V shed 7 bases, J shed 4 bases, and the junction held 10 bases outside the gene matches. In germline, CDR1 is SGHTA, CDR2 FQGNSA. CDR3 in amino acids: CASTLKGGGGANVLTF. CDR3 DNA: TGTGCCAGCACCCTGAAAGGGGGCGGGGGGGCCAACGTCCTGACTTTC.

V gene TRBV9 combines with J gene TRBJ2-2; 12 bases match TRBD1. CDR1 and CDR2 (germline): SGDLS, YYNGEE. The trim removed 3 bases at V and 6 bases at J, leaving 6 bases unmatched. This CDR3 comprises 16 residues. CDR3 in DNA: TGTGCCAGCAGCGAGCGGGACAGGGGGCTATCCGGGGAGCTGTTTTTT. It codes for CASSERDRGLSGELFF.

The rearrangement joins TRBV10-2 to TRBJ2-5; TRBD2 aligns across 7 bases. The germline gives CDR1 WSHSY, CDR2 SAAADI. With 6 bases clipped from V and 5 bases from J, the junction kept 9 bases outside the gene matches. There are 14 residues in the CDR3. The CDR3 loop is CASRVAGDLETQYF. The CDR3 DNA sequence: TGCGCCAGCAGGGTGGCGGGAGATTTGGAGACCCAGTACTTC.

The rearrangement uses TRBV6-5 and TRBJ1-3, with D uncertain. Germline loops: CDR1 MNHEY, CDR2 SVGAGI. The CDR3 runs to 16 residues. Trimming removed 2 bases at V and 0 bases at J, with 11 bases between. CDR3 sequence (DNA): TGTGCCAGCAGTTACGAGCGCGAGGGCTCTGGAAACACCATATATTTT. Translating gives CASSYEREGSGNTIYF.

This chain joins TRBV5-5 and TRBJ2-1, with 12 positions matching TRBD1. The CDR3 loop spans 16 amino acids. J gave up 9 bases and V 8 bases, and 15 bases lay outside the gene matches. Per the germline V gene, CDR1 is SGHKS and CDR2 is YYEKEE (reference sequence). The CDR3 spells CASNTNLGTGGFEQFF. In DNA form, the CDR3 reads TGTGCCAGTAACACAAACTTGGGGACAGGGGGCTTTGAGCAGTTCTTC.

CDR3 amino acids: CASSPDRQGIGYTF. CDR3 in DNA: TGCGCCAGCAGCCCTGATAGACAGGGGATAGGCTACACCTTC. The V call is TRBV4-3, the J call TRBJ1-2; 8 nucleotides line up with TRBD1. Germline CDR1 and CDR2: LGHNA and YSLEER. This CDR3 spans 14 amino acids. V dropped 4 bases and J dropped 8; count of bases not matched to a gene: 9.

The chain links TRBV4-2 to TRBJ1-6, with D perhaps matching TRBD1 (6 bases). CDR3 length: 16 amino acids. Trimming cost V 3 bases and J 6 bases, with 15 bases left between them. Looked up from germline, CDR1 is LGHNA and CDR2 is YNFKEQ. The CDR3 protein is CASSHSERGGNSPLHF. In DNA form, the CDR3 reads TGTGCCAGCAGCCATTCGGAAAGGGGGGGTAATTCACCCCTCCACTTT.

The rearrangement joins TRBV5-1 to TRBJ1-5; D unclear. Trimming shortened V by 6 bases and J by 6 bases, and 16 bases separated the two germline ends. CDR1 is SGHRS and CDR2 is YFSETQ in the germline V gene. This CDR3 contains 14 residues. The CDR3 DNA reads as TGCGCCAGCACCCCCGGCGTTGGAGGTCAGCCCCAGCATTTT. Encoded protein: CASTPGVGGQPQHF.

The V gene is TRBV7-6, the J gene TRBJ2-1; tentative D call: TRBD1 (5 bases). V was shortened by 1 base and J by 2 bases, with 12 bases between the two germline ends. Germline V gene data show CDR1 as SGHVS and CDR2 as FNYEAQ. The CDR3 totals 16 residues. CDR3 DNA sequence: TGTGCCAGCAGCTTAGGGGGCGGAACTACCTACAATGAGCAGTTCTTC. This encodes CASSLGGGTTYNEQFF. The full variable domain, completed using reference TRBV7-6 and TRBJ2-1, is GAGVSQSPRYKVTKRGQDVALRCDPISGHVSLYWYRQALGQGPEFLTYFNYEAQQDKSGLPNDRFSAERPEGSISTLTIQRTEQRDSAMYRCASSLGGGTTYNEQFFGPGTRLTVL.

This clone has only one observation. The chain links TRBV13 to TRBJ2-3, with 7 bases matching TRBD2. Germline V gene data show CDR1 as PRHDT and CDR2 as FYEKMQ (reference sequence). The ends lost 0 bases at V and 2 bases at J; junction bases unmatched: 5. The CDR3 sequence is 16 residues long. DNA for the CDR3: TGTGCCAGCAGCTTAGGAGGGAGGGCCTTCACAGATACGCAGTATTTT. This codes for CASSLGGRAFTDTQYF.

This chain joins TRBV5-1 and TRBJ1-1; D gene uncertain. This CDR3 has 15 residues. Germline V gene sequence: CDR1 SGHRS, CDR2 YFSETQ. V gave up 0 bases and J gave up 1 base, with 10 bases separating them. CDR3 residues: CASSLESLRNTEAFF. The CDR3 DNA sequence: TGCGCCAGCAGCTTGGAATCACTAAGGAACACTGAAGCTTTCTTT. Complete variable domain (other parts from reference TRBV5-1 and TRBJ1-1): KAGVTQTPRYLIKTRGQQVTLSCSPISGHRSVSWYQQTPGQGLQFLFEYFSETQRNKGNFPGRFSGRQFSNSRSEMNVSTLELGDSALYLCASSLESLRNTEAFFGQGTRLTVV.

CDR3 sequence (DNA): TGTGCCAGCAGCTTGGCCCCAGGGGGCCAGCCCCAGCATTTT. Its translation is CASSLAPGGQPQHF. The chain couples TRBV5-5 to TRBJ1-5; 8 positions match TRBD1. Germline V CDR1 and CDR2: SGHKS, YYEKEE (reference sequence). The CDR3 covers 14 residues. V trimming: 0 bases; J trimming: 7 bases; junction bases outside the gene matches: 3.

V usage is TRBV27 and J usage is TRBJ2-1, with D possibly matching TRBD2 (5 bases). The CDR3 runs 14 residues. The ends were cut back, 6 bases at V and 6 bases at J, with 15 bases in the middle. Per the germline V gene, CDR1 is MNHEY and CDR2 is SMNVEV (reference sequence). The CDR3 spells CASSAGLIGNEQFF. DNA for the CDR3: TGTGCCAGCAGCGCCGGACTGATCGGCAATGAGCAGTTCTTC.

The rearrangement uses TRBV7-8 and TRBJ2-2; maybe TRBD1 (5 bases). CDR1 and CDR2 (germline): SGHVS, FQNEAQ. The CDR3 extends over 17 amino acids. V lost 3 bases, J lost 1 base, and 15 bases lay in between. CDR3 nucleotide sequence: TGTGCCAGCAGCTTTGGCCTTTCGACAGTGAACACCGGGGAGCTGTTTTTT. This translates into CASSFGLSTVNTGELFF. Together with reference TRBV7-8 and TRBJ2-2, the CDR3 gives the full variable domain: GAGVSQSPRYKVAKRGQDVALRCDPISGHVSLFWYQQALGQGPEFLTYFQNEAQLDKSGLPSDRFFAERPEGSVSTLKIQRTQQEDSAVYLCASSFGLSTVNTGELFFGEGSRLTVL.

This sequence joins TRBV15 and TRBJ2-2; possibly TRBD1 for D (5 bases). CDR3 length equals 17 residues. V shed 2 bases and J shed 1 base, with 14 bases lying between them. From germline, CDR1 is LNHNV and CDR2 YYDKDF (reference sequence). Here the CDR3 reads CATSRLVTVKNTGELFF. CDR3 nucleotides: TGTGCCACCAGCAGACTTGTGACAGTGAAGAACACCGGGGAGCTGTTTTTT.